One sample yielded the 24 T cell receptor beta chains listed below, sequenced in a study of cytomegalovirus exposure and HLA in healthy donors. 13 Jbeta primers and 60 Vbeta primers were used for the PCR. The assay was immunoSEQ multiplex PCR, and TCRdb's table has in-frame clones only and misses some. Of under 200,000 clones listed, over 80% are singletons. Material for sequencing was PBMCs. Source of these receptors: a human donor in good health.

This clone turned up a few times. This chain links TRBV11-3 with TRBJ2-7; 9 nucleotides agree with TRBD1. The CDR3 runs to 15 residues. From germline, CDR1 is SGHNT and CDR2 YENEEA. Germline trimming cut 5 bases from V and 1 base from J; bases unmatched to any gene: 6. DNA of the CDR3: TGTGCCAGCAGCCCCCGGGACAGGGCATCCTACGAGCAGTACTTC. This encodes CASSPRDRASYEQYF.

CDR3 nucleotides: TGTGCCAGCAGCAACTTCTACGAGCAGTACTTC. Encoded protein: CASSNFYEQYF. The rearrangement links TRBV11-3 to TRBJ2-7; D gene uncertain. V was pared by 5 bases and J by 3 bases, with 5 bases between. The CDR3 has 11 residues. The germline V gene encodes CDR1 SGHNT and CDR2 YENEEA. Full variable domain (rest looked up from reference TRBV11-3 and TRBJ2-7): EAGVVQSPRYKIIEKKQPVAFWCNPISGHNTLYWYLQNLGQGPELLIRYENEEAVDDSQLPKDRFSAERLKGVDSTLKIQPAELGDSAVYLCASSNFYEQYFGPGTRLTVT.

This chain uses TRBV25-1 with TRBJ2-7, with D tentatively TRBD2 (5 bases). Looked up from germline, CDR1 is MGHDK and CDR2 is SYGVNS. The CDR3 sequence is 11 residues long. Trimming shortened V by 4 bases and J by 5 bases, and 6 bases separated the two germline ends. As DNA, the CDR3 is TGTGCCAGCAGTGCAGCGGACGAGCAGTACTTC. Its translation is CASSAADEQYF.

The rearrangement joins TRBV5-6 to TRBJ1-5, with 10 nucleotides matching TRBD1. This CDR3 spans 17 amino acids. The ends lost 4 bases at V and 5 bases at J; junction bases unmatched: 12. Germline CDR1 SGHDT, CDR2 YYEEEE. CDR3 loop: CASSLSPGQGKYQPQHF. The CDR3 DNA reads TGTGCCAGCAGCCTGTCGCCGGGACAGGGGAAGTATCAGCCCCAGCATTTT.

The J gene is TRBJ2-7, the V gene TRBV7-9; 12 bases align to TRBD1. Germline V gives CDR1 SEHNR, CDR2 FQNEAQ (reference sequence). This CDR3 comprises 16 residues. V shed 4 bases and J 5 bases; nucleotides not matched to a gene: 9. The CDR3 region is CASSSGGTGGLNEQYF. The DNA of the CDR3 is TGTGCCAGCAGCTCGGGTGGGACAGGGGGCTTAAACGAGCAGTACTTC. The entire variable domain, with the rest obtained from reference TRBV7-9 and TRBJ2-7, is as follows: DTGVSQNPRHKITKRGQNVTFRCDPISEHNRLYWYRQTLGQGPEFLTYFQNEAQLEKSRLLSDRFSAERPKGSFSTLEIQRTEQGDSAMYLCASSSGGTGGLNEQYFGPGTRLTVT.

The chain uses TRBV4-1 and TRBJ2-1; TRBD2 matches 7 bases. CDR1 is MGHRA and CDR2 is YSYEKL in the germline V gene. Unmatched junction bases numbered 6, after V lost 4 bases and J lost 9 bases. The CDR3 covers 13 residues. CDR3 residues: CASSLGGVAEQFF. CDR3 bases: TGCGCCAGCAGCCTTGGGGGGGTTGCTGAGCAGTTCTTC.

This chain joins TRBV5-1 and TRBJ2-1; 8 bases map to TRBD2. CDR3 length equals 15 residues. The V segment lost 5 bases and the J segment 0 bases; nucleotides outside the gene matches: 4. Germline loops: CDR1 SGHRS, CDR2 YFSETQ. In DNA form, the CDR3 reads TGCGCCAGCAGAAGCAGCGGGGGCTCCTACAATGAGCAGTTCTTC. As protein: CASRSSGGSYNEQFF.

V and J are TRBV6-6 and TRBJ1-5; 7 bases line up with TRBD1. V was pared by 6 bases and J by 4 bases, with 6 bases of the junction left unmatched. The length of the CDR3 is 14 residues. Germline loops: CDR1 MNHNY, CDR2 SVGAGI (reference sequence). This CDR3 reads CASRLGQPNQPQHF. The DNA for the CDR3 is TGTGCCAGCAGGTTGGGACAGCCTAATCAGCCCCAGCATTTT.

The chain carries TRBV19 and TRBJ1-2; the match to TRBD1 covers 10 bases. The V gene end was trimmed by 7 bases and the J gene end by 7 bases; junction bases not matched to a gene: 9. CDR3 size: 14 residues. In germline, CDR1 is LNHDA, CDR2 SQIVND (reference sequence). CDR3 region: CASNPRQGARGYTF. Written as DNA, the CDR3 is TGTGCCAGTAATCCCCGACAGGGGGCGCGTGGCTACACCTTC. Supplemented by reference TRBV19 and TRBJ1-2, the full variable domain reads DGGITQSPKYLFRKEGQNVTLSCEQNLNHDAMYWYRQDPGQGLRLIYYSQIVNDFQKGDIAEGYSVSREKKESFPLTVTSAQKNPTAFYLCASNPRQGARGYTFGSGTRLTVV.

The V gene is TRBV7-3, the J gene TRBJ1-2; D is unresolved. CDR3 length: 15 residues. Trimming took 3 bases from V and 6 from J, leaving 17 bases between them. Looked up from germline, CDR1 is SGHTA and CDR2 is FQGTGA. The chain's CDR3 is CASSFTAGSMDGYTF. In DNA, the CDR3 is TGTGCCAGCAGCTTCACAGCGGGGTCGATGGATGGCTACACCTTC.

The V and J genes are TRBV19 and TRBJ1-2, with 7 nucleotides matching TRBD1. V shed 5 bases, J shed 4 bases, and the junction held 19 bases outside the gene matches. This CDR3 contains 18 residues. Germline V lookup: CDR1 LNHDA, CDR2 SQIVND (reference sequence). CDR3 nucleotide sequence: TGTGCCAGTAGTCTCTGGAAAGGGGGCGAGATCGAAACCTATGGCTACACCTTC. Translation gives CASSLWKGGEIETYGYTF.

This clone has only a few counts. The chain employs TRBV2 and TRBJ1-1, with D hard to call. The CDR3 spans 13 residues. The germline gives CDR1 SNHLY, CDR2 FYNNEI. V dropped 2 bases and J dropped 0 bases, with 4 bases sitting between them. CDR3 region: CASSEYVNTEAFF. For the CDR3, the DNA is TGTGCCAGCAGTGAATATGTGAACACTGAAGCTTTCTTT.

This rearrangement joins TRBV4-1 to TRBJ2-7; tentative D call: TRBD2 (5 bases). Germline loops: CDR1 MGHRA, CDR2 YSYEKL. V was cut by 3 bases and J by 0 bases, with 9 bases left in between. The CDR3 runs 14 residues. CDR3 in amino acids: CASSQSGSSYEQYF. CDR3 nucleotide sequence: TGCGCCAGCAGCCAGAGTGGGAGCTCCTACGAGCAGTACTTC.

The CDR3 DNA reads TGCGCCAGCAGCCTCACGTTGTCGACTAGCGGTTATTACAATGAGCAGTTCTTC. Amino acid sequence: CASSLTLSTSGYYNEQFF. The rearrangement joins TRBV5-1 to TRBJ2-1; 9 bases agree with TRBD2. CDR3 length: 18 residues. The V gene end was trimmed by 4 bases and the J gene end by 4 bases; junction bases not matched to a gene: 15. The germline CDR1 and CDR2 sequences are SGHRS and YFSETQ. Full variable domain (outside the CDR3, taken from reference TRBV5-1 and TRBJ2-1): KAGVTQTPRYLIKTRGQQVTLSCSPISGHRSVSWYQQTPGQGLQFLFEYFSETQRNKGNFPGRFSGRQFSNSRSEMNVSTLELGDSALYLCASSLTLSTSGYYNEQFFGPGTRLTVL.

V gene TRBV28 combines with J gene TRBJ1-1, with D possibly matching TRBD1 (6 bases). This CDR3 contains 15 residues. Germline V CDR1 and CDR2: MDHEN, SYDVKM. V was cut by 2 bases and J by 9 bases, with 19 bases left in between. The CDR3 DNA reads as TGTGCCAGCAGTTTACCCGACAGGCGCCTACATCAAGCTTTCTTT. This encodes CASSLPDRRLHQAFF.

This clone was seen once. V usage is TRBV10-3 and J usage is TRBJ2-1; 13 bases line up with TRBD2. From germline, CDR1 is ENHRY and CDR2 SYGVKD. V shed 8 bases, J shed 0 bases, and the junction held 7 bases outside the gene matches. This CDR3 region has 17 residues. The CDR3 region has the DNA TGTGCCATCGGGGTGACTAGCGGGGGGAACTCCTACAATGAGCAGTTCTTC. Translated: CAIGVTSGGNSYNEQFF.

The gene calls are TRBV5-1 and TRBJ2-5; D is ambiguous. The CDR3 is 14 residues long. Looked up from germline, CDR1 is SGHRS and CDR2 is YFSETQ. The ends were cut back, 0 bases at V and 2 bases at J, with 8 bases in the middle. The CDR3 sequence is CASSLEPGQETQYF. Written as DNA, the CDR3 is TGCGCCAGCAGCTTGGAGCCAGGTCAAGAGACCCAGTACTTC.

V usage is TRBV15 and J usage is TRBJ2-1; TRBD2 matches 9 bases. From germline, CDR1 is LNHNV and CDR2 YYDKDF (reference sequence). V lost 1 base to trimming and J lost 10 bases; unmatched junction nucleotides: 5. CDR3 length: 14 residues. CDR3 coding DNA: TGTGCCACCAGCAGAGGTCTAGCGGGGAACGAGCAGTTCTTC. Translated: CATSRGLAGNEQFF.

The chain combines TRBV6-5 with TRBJ1-6, with TRBD1 identical over 8 bases. This CDR3 has 14 amino acids. The V gene end was trimmed by 5 bases and the J gene end by 11 bases; junction bases not matched to a gene: 8. Germline loops: CDR1 MNHEY, CDR2 SVGAGI. The CDR3 loop is CASSPGTGRPPLHF. The CDR3 nucleotides are TGTGCCAGCAGTCCCGGGACAGGAAGGCCACCCCTCCACTTT.

The V and J genes are TRBV15 and TRBJ2-1; TRBD2 matches at 7 bases. The CDR3 runs to 17 residues. The germline CDR1 and CDR2 sequences are LNHNV and YYDKDF (reference sequence). J gave up 1 base and V 5 bases, and 11 bases lay outside the gene matches. The CDR3 spells CATSGTGAGESYNEQFF. In DNA, the CDR3 is TGTGCCACCAGCGGGACTGGGGCGGGGGAGTCCTACAATGAGCAGTTCTTC.

The rearrangement links TRBV7-2 to TRBJ2-7; the match to TRBD2 covers 16 bases. J lost 6 bases, V lost 3 bases, and 11 bases had no gene match. CDR1 and CDR2 (germline): SGHTA, FQGNSA. The CDR3 spans 18 residues. The CDR3 is CASSFPGLAGGPRREQYF. The CDR3 DNA sequence: TGTGCCAGCAGCTTCCCGGGACTAGCGGGGGGGCCTCGACGCGAGCAGTACTTC.

This chain connects TRBV7-2 to TRBJ2-2, with 10 bases identical to TRBD1. The CDR3 has 17 amino acids. The germline V gene encodes CDR1 SGHTA and CDR2 FQGNSA. The V and J ends lost 5 bases and 2 bases, in that order; junction bases with no gene match: 8. The CDR3 region is CASSSTRDRGNTGELFF. DNA of the CDR3: TGTGCCAGCAGCAGCACACGGGACAGGGGAAACACCGGGGAGCTGTTTTTT.

The rearrangement links TRBV11-3 to TRBJ2-1; D is uncertain. Germline values: CDR1 SGHNT, CDR2 YENEEA. V was pared by 5 bases and J by 9 bases, with 14 bases between. The length of the CDR3 is 13 residues. DNA of the CDR3: TGTGCCAGCAGCGGCAGACTCTCGGGTGAGCAGTTCTTC. Protein: CASSGRLSGEQFF.

This chain connects TRBV5-1 to TRBJ2-2, with 12 bases that match TRBD1. The CDR3 loop spans 16 amino acids. Germline CDR1 reads SGHRS; CDR2 reads YFSETQ. The ends lost 3 bases at V and 7 bases at J; junction bases unmatched: 7. This chain's CDR3 is CASSSTGQGAIGELFF. CDR3 nucleotide sequence: TGCGCCAGCAGCTCGACGGGACAGGGGGCTATCGGGGAGCTGTTTTTT. Full variable domain (missing parts from reference TRBV5-1 and TRBJ2-2): KAGVTQTPRYLIKTRGQQVTLSCSPISGHRSVSWYQQTPGQGLQFLFEYFSETQRNKGNFPGRFSGRQFSNSRSEMNVSTLELGDSALYLCASSSTGQGAIGELFFGEGSRLTVL.